What follows is one T cell receptor (beta chain) and its context. Its antigen is unknown. The data stem from a study of cytomegalovirus exposure and HLA in healthy donors. Study-wide findings and caveats: Three chains linked to CMV were shown in vitro to be specific for CMV antigens. Diagnosis of cytomegalovirus status made by the classifier reportedly showed high specificity and sensitivity. Investigators reported some 150 TCR beta chains as tied to cytomegalovirus. A subsequent analysis found that TCR clusters from the first cohort also tended to co-occur in the 110 or so validation repertoires, with approximately 95% of cluster scores above 0.

Germline CDR1 is SGDLS and CDR2 is YYNGEE. The CDR3 has 12 amino acids. V lost 1 base, J lost 8 bases, and 9 bases lay in between. Produced via immunoSEQ multiplex PCR; TCRdb's table is partial and in-frame only. The sample yields about 280,000 clones, approximately 88% seen once. The sample taken for sequencing was PBMCs. The sequence was collected from a woman between 18 and 29 years old in good health and CMV-seronegative. This chain joins TRBV9 and TRBJ1-2; unclear D gene. The CDR3 nucleotides read TGTGCCAGCAGCGTACAGGTTGGGGGCTACACCTTC. Translating it yields CASSVQVGGYTF. Combining the CDR3 with reference TRBV9 and TRBJ1-2 gives the whole variable domain DSGVTQTPKHLITATGQRVTLRCSPRSGDLSVYWYQQSLDQGLQFLIQYYNGEERAKGNILERFSAQQFPDLHSELNLSSLELGDSALYFCASSVQVGGYTFGSGTRLTVV.